These T cell receptor beta chains were read from a single sample in a study of T-cell reconstitution after alpha-beta-depleted transplantation in children. TCRdb independently ran MiXCR on the PCR reads; one entry per CDR3 protein. Here the sample spans some 590,000 distinct CDR3 sequences, over 9.5% being singletons. The sequenced sample was PBMCs from the stem cell graft donor, obtained from the stem cell graft. Source of these receptors: a human donor who donated a stem cell graft to a child with acute myeloid leukemia. The CDR3 runs from the conserved cysteine through the conserved F or W. The D gene is left open where the match is weak. The listing skips clone size in some rows; elsewhere it reads once, few, many or a size class.

. few TRBJ1-5 TRBV6-5 TGTGCCAGCAGCTTAACGCTAGGGGACAATCAGCCCCAGCATTTT CASSLTLGDNQPQHF
. few TRBJ1-3 TRBV4-3 TGCGCCAGCAGCCAAGCGGTGTTGTCTGGAAACACCATATATTTT CASSQAVLSGNTIYF
. . TRBJ1-1 TRBV30 TGTGCCTGGAGTGTACATGCCAGGATTCCTGAAGCTTTCTTT CAWSVHARIPEAFF
TRBD1 few TRBJ1-6 TRBV4-3 TGCGCCAGCAGCCAGGACAGGGGAAGTTCACCCCTCCACTTT CASSQDRGSSPLHF
. . TRBJ1-6 TRBV5-5 TGTGCCAGCAGCTTTCCGGGTGGGGGTTCACCCCTCCACTTT CASSFPGGGSPLHF
. . TRBJ2-7 TRBV7-9 TGTGCCAGCAGCTCTACTACAACGAGTTCCTCCTACGAGCAGTACTTC CASSSTTTSSSYEQYF
. few TRBJ2-1 TRBV20-1 TGCAGTGCTAGGCCGACAGGTCTGTCCTACAATGAGCAGTTCTTC CSARPTGLSYNEQFF
. many TRBJ2-1 TRBV5-1 TGCGCCAGCAGCTTGGACGGCTCGTCGCAGTTCTTC CASSLDGSSQFF
. . TRBJ2-3 TRBV7-2 TGTGCCAGCAGCTTATTCTTGGGGTCCACAGATACGCAGTATTTT CASSLFLGSTDTQYF
. few TRBJ1-6 TRBV30 TGTGCCTCGGCGGCAGTGGGGTCACCCCTCCACTTT CASAAVGSPLHF
. few TRBJ2-4 TRBV6-2/TRBV6-3 TGTGCCAGCAGTCAAACGGACATTCAGTACTTC CASSQTDIQYF
. few TRBJ2-1 TRBV6-4 TGTGCCAGCAGTGACTCGGTAGTGGGCAATGAGCAGTTCTTC CASSDSVVGNEQFF
TRBD2 . TRBJ2-1 TRBV15 TGTGCCACCACGCCGAGACTAGCGGTTTCCTACAATGAGCAGTTCTTC CATTPRLAVSYNEQFF
TRBD1 few TRBJ2-3 TRBV20-1 TGCAGTGCCTTTCGTCCGGGACAGGGAACAGATACGCAGTATTTT CSAFRPGQGTDTQYF
. few TRBJ1-2 TRBV19 TGTGCCAGTAGTATCGAAGTGACTGCTAACTATGGCTACACCTTC CASSIEVTANYGYTF
TRBD2 few TRBJ2-7 TRBV7-6 TGTGCCAGCAGCTTAAGTCTAGCGGCTTACGAGCAGTACTTC CASSLSLAAYEQYF
TRBD1 many TRBJ1-5 TRBV5-5 TGTGCCAGCAGCTTTACAGGGGGCAGGGAGCCCCAGCATTTT CASSFTGGREPQHF
TRBD2 . TRBJ2-3 TRBV20-1 TGCAGTGCCACTAGCGGGAGAACAGATACGCAGTATTTT CSATSGRTDTQYF
TRBD2 . TRBJ2-5 TRBV13 TGTGCCAGCAGCCCCAGTACTAGCGGGAGTTTTCAAGAGACCCAGTACTTC CASSPSTSGSFQETQYF
TRBD2 . TRBJ2-3 TRBV6-5 TGTGCCAGCAGTTACTCGGCTAGCGGGAGAACAGATACGCAGTATTTT CASSYSASGRTDTQYF
. . TRBJ2-3 TRBV11-2 TGTGCCAGCGGTTTATGGTTGGTGGACACAGATACGCAGTATTTT CASGLWLVDTDTQYF
TRBD1 many TRBJ2-7 TRBV18 TGTGCCAGCTCACCAGAGTTGAGACAGGGCGCCGAGCAGTACTTC CASSPELRQGAEQYF
. few TRBJ1-6 TRBV7-9 TGTGCCAGCAGCCAAAGTAATTCACCCCTCCACTTT CASSQSNSPLHF
. . TRBJ1-1 TRBV20-1 TGCAGTGCTAGAGGGGGCAGGAACACTGAAGCTTTCTTT CSARGGRNTEAFF
. . TRBJ2-7 TRBV6-5 TGTGCCAGCAGTCCACTCCTGAGTAAGGGCTACGAGCAGTACTTC CASSPLLSKGYEQYF